These T cell receptor beta chains were read from a single sample in a study of type 1 and type 2 diabetes patients. TCRdb re-called the multiplex PCR reads with MiXCR, one entry per CDR3 protein. The sample consists of approximately 260,000 distinct CDR3 sequences, approximately 45% of them appearing once. The sequenced sample consisted of peripheral blood mononuclear cells (PBMCs). The source of these receptors is a man in his late teens or twenties with type 2 diabetes. Both conserved end residues are part of each CDR3. Each record gives: CDR3 protein, CDR3 DNA, J gene, V gene, clone size, D gene. D genes are given only for firm matches. Not every row has a clone size; where given, it reads once, few, many or a size class.

CASSLLGGGRPEAFF TGTGCCAGCAGCTTATTGGGGGGCGGCCGCCCTGAAGCTTTCTTT TRBJ1-1 TRBV7-3 few NA
CASSETSAGHYEQYF TGTGCCAGCAGTGAGACCTCGGCCGGTCATTACGAGCAGTACTTC TRBJ2-7 TRBV25-1 many NA
CASSLGLWENEQFF TGTGCCAGCAGTTTGGGTCTTTGGGAAAATGAGCAGTTCTTC TRBJ2-1 TRBV7-2 NA NA
CASGSPWEGSYNSPLHF TGTGCCAGCGGTTCACCCTGGGAAGGCTCCTATAATTCACCCCTCCACTTT TRBJ1-6 TRBV2 NA NA
CAISTHINLSNQPQHF TGTGCCATCAGCACCCACATCAACCTTAGCAATCAGCCCCAGCATTTT TRBJ1-5 TRBV10-3 NA NA
CASSFYPAGANTGELFF TGTGCCAGCAGCTTTTACCCAGCGGGAGCGAACACCGGGGAGCTGTTTTTT TRBJ2-2 TRBV5-1 NA TRBD2
CASSLEVRNEQYF TGTGCCAGCAGCTTAGAAGTTCGCAACGAGCAGTACTTC TRBJ2-7 TRBV7-3 NA NA
CASSFHYKEKLFF TGTGCCAGCAGTTTTCATTATAAGGAAAAACTGTTTTTT TRBJ1-4 TRBV2 few NA
CASSAGRNQPQHF TGTGCCAGCAGCGCGGGTCGTAATCAGCCCCAGCATTTT TRBJ1-5 TRBV2 few NA
CASSLGPRGTGDEQYF TGTGCCAGCAGCTTAGGGCCCCGGGGGACAGGGGACGAGCAGTACTTC TRBJ2-7 TRBV7-3 NA TRBD1
CASSSRQEVYEQYF TGTGCCAGCAGCTCCCGACAGGAGGTATACGAGCAGTACTTC TRBJ2-7 TRBV7-2 NA NA
CASSATLF TGTGCCAGCAGTGCCACACTTTTC TRBJ2-5 TRBV7-6 NA NA
CASSTGTANEKPFF TGTGCCAGCAGTACCGGAACAGCTAATGAAAAACCGTTTTTT TRBJ1-4 TRBV28 once NA
CASSSGPTAFSNQPQHF TGTGCCAGCAGTTCCGGACCGACCGCCTTTAGCAATCAGCCCCAGCATTTT TRBJ1-5 TRBV6-5 NA NA
CASSLTGSNQPQHF TGTGCCAGCAGTTTGACAGGTAGCAATCAGCCCCAGCATTTT TRBJ1-5 TRBV2 NA NA
CASSLAGTGLEAQYF TGTGCCAGCAGCTTAGCGGGGACAGGGTTAGAGGCCCAGTACTTC TRBJ2-5 TRBV7-9 NA TRBD1
CASSTWEGANEQYF TGTGCCAGCAGCACCTGGGAGGGGGCGAACGAGCAGTACTTC TRBJ2-7 TRBV11-2 NA NA
CATSFSGRYTF TGTGCCACCAGCTTCAGCGGACGCTACACCTTC TRBJ1-2 TRBV24-1 few NA
CASKEGGAYQETQYF TGTGCCAGCAAGGAAGGCGGGGCGTACCAAGAGACCCAGTACTTC TRBJ2-5 TRBV2 many NA
CASRKRQGNTEAFF TGTGCCAGCAGGAAAAGACAGGGTAACACTGAAGCTTTCTTT TRBJ1-1 TRBV27 few TRBD1
CASSTLAGGLADTQYF TGTGCCAGTAGTACCTTAGCGGGGGGGCTTGCAGATACGCAGTATTTT TRBJ2-3 TRBV19 few TRBD2
CASSPYKGNYGYTF TGTGCCAGCAGCCCCTACAAGGGTAACTATGGCTACACCTTC TRBJ1-2 TRBV7-2 few NA
CASSETSWGYTF TGTGCCTCCTCCGAGACAAGTTGGGGCTACACCTTC TRBJ1-2 TRBV9 once NA
CASSIRAGRDQPQHF TGTGCCAGTAGTATTAGGGCAGGGAGGGATCAGCCCCAGCATTTT TRBJ1-5 TRBV19 NA NA
CASSLSPAKEQYF TGTGCCAGCAGTTTATCACCGGCGAAAGAGCAGTACTTC TRBJ2-7 TRBV12-3/TRBV12-4 few NA
CASSPIGGMNTEAFF TGCGCCAGCAGCCCGATAGGGGGGATGAACACTGAAGCTTTCTTT TRBJ1-1 TRBV5-1 NA NA
CAVGGTETQYF TGTGCAGTAGGGGGCACGGAGACCCAGTACTTC TRBJ2-5 TRBV19 NA TRBD1